This T cell receptor (beta chain) came from a study of follicular helper T cells after annual influenza vaccination. Study background: For some subjects, blood spans the 2013-2014, 2014-2015 and 2015-2016 annual vaccinations.

Study-wide results and caveats: Day 7 ICOS+CD38+ clones were most often found later in ICOS-CD38- cTfh cells. ICOS+CD38+ cTfh clonality change tracked circulating plasmablast frequency change.

Time point reported: 2015-2016 season, pre-vaccination. The germline V gene encodes CDR1 MDHEN and CDR2 SYDVKM. The length of the CDR3 is 15 residues. After removal of 2 bases from V and 9 bases from J, the junction contained 8 bases not matched to a gene. This clone appeared a few times. Its matching antigen is unknown. The repertoire was sequenced with immunoSEQ multiplex PCR; TCRdb's copy has only in-frame clones and lacks some. The data contain 11,000 to 15,000 clones, approximately 84% of them seen just once; the ten biggest clones take up 0.44%. The sequence came from an adult who received the influenza vaccine. The sample here was CXCR5- memory CD4+ T cells sorted from blood, taken on the day of influenza vaccination. The rearrangement uses TRBV28 and TRBJ1-5; 9 nucleotides align to TRBD1. The CDR3 here is CASSLAGTGNSPQHF. The CDR3 DNA reads TGTGCCAGCAGTTTAGCCGGGACAGGGAATTCGCCCCAGCATTTT.